This T cell receptor beta chain was documented in a study of technical replicates of blood from a few donors. The germline V gene has CDR1 MNHEY and CDR2 SMNVEV (reference sequence). V lost 3 bases and J lost 3, with 9 bases in between. The CDR3 extends over 13 amino acids. Data came from immunoSEQ multiplex PCR; TCRdb stores just in-frame clones and leaves some out. The table records 90,000 to 100,000 clones, roughly 95% of them present only once. The specimen sequenced was T cells isolated from PBMCs. The genes are TRBV27 and TRBJ2-7; D possibly corresponds to TRBD1 (6 bases). This receptor was identified in a human donor in good health. The DNA for the CDR3 is TGTGCCAGCAGTTTCGGACAGAGCTACGAGCAGTACTTC. This sequence encodes CASSFGQSYEQYF.